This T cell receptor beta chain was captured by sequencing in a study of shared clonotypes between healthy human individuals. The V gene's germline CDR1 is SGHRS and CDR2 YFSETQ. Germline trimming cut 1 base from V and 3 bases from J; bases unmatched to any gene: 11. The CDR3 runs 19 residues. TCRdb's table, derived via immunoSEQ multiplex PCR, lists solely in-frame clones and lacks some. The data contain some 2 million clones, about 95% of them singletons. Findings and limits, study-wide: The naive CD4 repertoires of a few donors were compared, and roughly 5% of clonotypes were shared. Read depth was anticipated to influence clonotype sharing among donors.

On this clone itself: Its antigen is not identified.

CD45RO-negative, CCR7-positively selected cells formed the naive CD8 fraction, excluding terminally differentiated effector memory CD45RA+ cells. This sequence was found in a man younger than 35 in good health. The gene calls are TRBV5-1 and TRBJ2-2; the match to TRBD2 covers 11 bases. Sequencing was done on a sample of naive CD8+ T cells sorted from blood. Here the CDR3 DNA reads TGCGCCAGCAGCTTGTTAGAACTAGCGGGAGAGTATGACACCGGGGAGCTGTTTTTT. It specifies CASSLLELAGEYDTGELFF.